These T cell receptor beta chains were read from a single sample in a study of shared clonotypes between healthy human individuals. The assay was immunoSEQ multiplex PCR, and TCRdb's table has in-frame clones only and misses some. This sample carries about 510,000 clones, roughly 79% of them seen once, and the ten largest clones take around 12%. Material for sequencing was PBMCs. Every receptor here comes from a woman aged 40 to 55 in good health. Some clones in this sample may be carry-over from other donors' samples. Both conserved end residues are part of each CDR3. D genes are given only for firm matches. The size entry is marked missing in some rows and otherwise reads once, few, many or a size class.

TRBD1	.	TRBV28	TRBJ2-5	TGTGCCAGCAGTTCCCGACAGGGGAGGAAGGAGACCCAGTACTTC	CASSSRQGRKETQYF
.	.	TRBV7-3	TRBJ2-5	TGTGCCAGCAGCCGTGACAGGTTCGAGACCCAGTACTTC	CASSRDRFETQYF
TRBD2	.	TRBV5-1	TRBJ2-7	TGCGCCAGCAGCTTGGCCCTAGCGGGAGGAAACGAGCAGTACTTC	CASSLALAGGNEQYF
.	.	TRBV28	TRBJ2-5	TGTGCCAGCAGTTTAGCGACAGGCTTGGAAGAGACCCAGTACTTC	CASSLATGLEETQYF
TRBD1	few	TRBV2	TRBJ1-1	TGTGCCAGCAGTGAACGGACAGGGACGAACACTGAAGCTTTCTTT	CASSERTGTNTEAFF
TRBD2	.	TRBV4-2	TRBJ2-5	TGTGCCAGCAGCCAAGGCACAGCGGGGGCAGAGACCCAGTACTTC	CASSQGTAGAETQYF
.	few	TRBV28	TRBJ1-5	TGTGCCAGCAGTTTATCCCTAAGCAATCAGCCCCAGCATTTT	CASSLSLSNQPQHF
.	.	TRBV5-1	TRBJ2-3	TGCGCCAGCAGCCCGGGGCCGAGGACAGATACGCAGTATTTT	CASSPGPRTDTQYF
TRBD1	.	TRBV18	TRBJ2-6	TGTGCCAGCTCACCTGAACGGACAGGGACTGGGGCCAACGTCCTGACTTTC	CASSPERTGTGANVLTF
TRBD1	.	TRBV7-9	TRBJ2-1	TGTGCCAGCAGCGCCTCGGGACAGCCTTACAATGAGCAGTTCTTC	CASSASGQPYNEQFF
.	.	TRBV6-1	TRBJ2-1	TGTGCCAGCAGTGAAGGAGTTGGGCAGGGCGACAATGAGCAGTTCTTC	CASSEGVGQGDNEQFF
.	.	TRBV14	TRBJ2-5	TGTGCCAGCAGCTCAGCCCCAGAGACCCAGTACTTC	CASSSAPETQYF
.	.	TRBV7-2	TRBJ1-5	TGTGCCAGCAGCTTAGGTCTCCCGGGCCAGCCCCAGCATTTT	CASSLGLPGQPQHF
.	.	TRBV11-2	TRBJ2-5	TGTGCCAGCAGCCCAGGACTTCAAGAGACCCAGTACTTC	CASSPGLQETQYF